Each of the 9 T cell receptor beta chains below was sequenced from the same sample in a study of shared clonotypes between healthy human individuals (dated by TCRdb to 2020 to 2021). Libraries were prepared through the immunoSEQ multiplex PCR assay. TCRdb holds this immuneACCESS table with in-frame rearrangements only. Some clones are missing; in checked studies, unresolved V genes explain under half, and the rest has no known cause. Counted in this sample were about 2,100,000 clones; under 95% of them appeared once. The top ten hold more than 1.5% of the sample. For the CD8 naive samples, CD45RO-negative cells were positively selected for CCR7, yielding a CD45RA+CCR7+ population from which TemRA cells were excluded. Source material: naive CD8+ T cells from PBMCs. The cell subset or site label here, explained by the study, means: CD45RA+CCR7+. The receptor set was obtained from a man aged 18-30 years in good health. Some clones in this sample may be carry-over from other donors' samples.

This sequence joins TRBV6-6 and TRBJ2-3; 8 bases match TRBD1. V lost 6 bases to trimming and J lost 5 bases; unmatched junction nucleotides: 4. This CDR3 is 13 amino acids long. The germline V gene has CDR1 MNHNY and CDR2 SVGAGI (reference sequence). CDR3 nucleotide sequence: TGTGCCAGCAGCGACAGGGGAGGAGATACGCAGTATTTT. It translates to CASSDRGGDTQYF.

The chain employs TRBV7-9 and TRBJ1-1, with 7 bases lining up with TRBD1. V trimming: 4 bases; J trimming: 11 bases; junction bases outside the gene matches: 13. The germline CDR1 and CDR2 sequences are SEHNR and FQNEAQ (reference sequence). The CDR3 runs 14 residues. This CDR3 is CASSSPTGKNWAFF. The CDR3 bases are TGTGCCAGCAGCTCTCCGACAGGGAAGAATTGGGCTTTCTTT.

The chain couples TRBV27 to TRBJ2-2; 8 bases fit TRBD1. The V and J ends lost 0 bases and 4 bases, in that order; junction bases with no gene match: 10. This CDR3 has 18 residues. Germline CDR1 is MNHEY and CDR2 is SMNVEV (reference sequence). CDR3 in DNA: TGTGCCAGCAGTTTATCGCGGACAGGGATGGTGGGCACCGGGGAGCTGTTTTTT. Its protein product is CASSLSRTGMVGTGELFF.

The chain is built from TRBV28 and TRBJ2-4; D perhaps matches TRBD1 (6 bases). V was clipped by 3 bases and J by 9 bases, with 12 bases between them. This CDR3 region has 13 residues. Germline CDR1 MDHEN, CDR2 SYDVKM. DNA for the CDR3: TGTGCCAGCAGTTTCCCCGGACAGCCCATTCAGTACTTC. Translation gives CASSFPGQPIQYF.

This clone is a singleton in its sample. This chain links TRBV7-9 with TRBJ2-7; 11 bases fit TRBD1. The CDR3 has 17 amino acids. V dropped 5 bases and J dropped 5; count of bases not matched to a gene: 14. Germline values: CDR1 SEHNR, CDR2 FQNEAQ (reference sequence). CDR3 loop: CASSPEQSRTGGNEQYF. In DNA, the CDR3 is TGTGCCAGCAGCCCCGAGCAATCCCGGACAGGGGGCAACGAGCAGTACTTC.

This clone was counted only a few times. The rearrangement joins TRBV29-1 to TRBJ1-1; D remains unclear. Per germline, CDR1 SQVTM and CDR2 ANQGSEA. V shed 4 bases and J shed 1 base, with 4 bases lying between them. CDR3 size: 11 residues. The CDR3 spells CSVGWNTEAFF. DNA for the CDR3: TGCAGCGTTGGATGGAACACTGAAGCTTTCTTT.

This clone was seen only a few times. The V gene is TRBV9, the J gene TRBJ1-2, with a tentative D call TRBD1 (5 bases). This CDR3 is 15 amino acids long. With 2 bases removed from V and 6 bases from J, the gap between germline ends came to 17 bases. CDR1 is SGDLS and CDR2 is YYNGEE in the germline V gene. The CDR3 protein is CASSVRDGAWDGYTF. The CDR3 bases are TGTGCCAGCAGCGTGCGGGACGGCGCTTGGGATGGCTACACCTTC. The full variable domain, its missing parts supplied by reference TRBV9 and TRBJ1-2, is DSGVTQTPKHLITATGQRVTLRCSPRSGDLSVYWYQQSLDQGLQFLIQYYNGEERAKGNILERFSAQQFPDLHSELNLSSLELGDSALYFCASSVRDGAWDGYTFGSGTRLTVV.

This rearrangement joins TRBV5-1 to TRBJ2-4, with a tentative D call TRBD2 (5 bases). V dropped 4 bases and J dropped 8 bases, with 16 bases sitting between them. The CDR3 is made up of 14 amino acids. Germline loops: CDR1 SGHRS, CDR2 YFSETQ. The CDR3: CASSHVDQRYIQYF. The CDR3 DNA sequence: TGCGCCAGCAGCCATGTGGACCAGCGGTACATTCAGTACTTC.

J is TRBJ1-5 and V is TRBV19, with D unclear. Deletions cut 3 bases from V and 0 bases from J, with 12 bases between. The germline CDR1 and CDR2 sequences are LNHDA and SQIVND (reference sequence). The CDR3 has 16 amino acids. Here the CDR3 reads CASSIPSRASNQPQHF. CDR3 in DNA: TGTGCCAGTAGTATCCCCTCGCGGGCTAGCAATCAGCCCCAGCATTTT.